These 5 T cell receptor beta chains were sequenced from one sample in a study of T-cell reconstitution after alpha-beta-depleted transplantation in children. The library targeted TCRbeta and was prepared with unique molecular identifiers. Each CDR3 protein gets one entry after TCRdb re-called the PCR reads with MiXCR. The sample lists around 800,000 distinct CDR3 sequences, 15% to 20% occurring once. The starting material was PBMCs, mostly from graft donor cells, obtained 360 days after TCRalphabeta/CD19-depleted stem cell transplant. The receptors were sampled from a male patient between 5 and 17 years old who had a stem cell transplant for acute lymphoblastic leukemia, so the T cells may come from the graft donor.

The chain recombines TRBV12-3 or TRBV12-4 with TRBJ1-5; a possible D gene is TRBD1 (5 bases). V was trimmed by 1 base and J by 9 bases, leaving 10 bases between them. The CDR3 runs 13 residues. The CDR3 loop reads CASSLGGVRPQHF. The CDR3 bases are TGTGCCAGCAGTTTAGGAGGGGTGAGGCCCCAGCATTTT.

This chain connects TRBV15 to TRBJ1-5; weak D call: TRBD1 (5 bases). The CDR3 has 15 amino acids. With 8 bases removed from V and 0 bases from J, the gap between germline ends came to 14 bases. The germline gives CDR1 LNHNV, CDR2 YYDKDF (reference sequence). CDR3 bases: TGTGCCACCGGAAAGGGGTTCGATAGCAATCAGCCCCAGCATTTT. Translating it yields CATGKGFDSNQPQHF.

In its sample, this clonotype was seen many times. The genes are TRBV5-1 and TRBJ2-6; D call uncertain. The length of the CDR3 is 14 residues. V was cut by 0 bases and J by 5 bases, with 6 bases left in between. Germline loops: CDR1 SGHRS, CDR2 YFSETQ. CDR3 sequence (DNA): TGCGCCAGCAGCTTGGAGGGCTGGGCCAACGTCCTGACTTTC. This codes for CASSLEGWANVLTF.

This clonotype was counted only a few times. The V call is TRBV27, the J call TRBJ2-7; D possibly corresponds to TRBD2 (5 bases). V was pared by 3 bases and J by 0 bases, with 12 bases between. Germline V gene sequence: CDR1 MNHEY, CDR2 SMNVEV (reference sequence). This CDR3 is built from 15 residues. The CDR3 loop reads CASSFVRGSSYEQYF. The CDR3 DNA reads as TGTGCCAGCAGTTTTGTCCGGGGTAGCTCCTACGAGCAGTACTTC.

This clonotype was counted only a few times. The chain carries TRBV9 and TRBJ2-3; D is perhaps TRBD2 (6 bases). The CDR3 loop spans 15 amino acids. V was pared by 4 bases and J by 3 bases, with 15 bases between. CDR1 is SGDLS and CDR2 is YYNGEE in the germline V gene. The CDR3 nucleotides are TGTGCCAGCAGCCCCGTTGCGCGGGATACAGATACGCAGTATTTT. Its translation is CASSPVARDTDTQYF.